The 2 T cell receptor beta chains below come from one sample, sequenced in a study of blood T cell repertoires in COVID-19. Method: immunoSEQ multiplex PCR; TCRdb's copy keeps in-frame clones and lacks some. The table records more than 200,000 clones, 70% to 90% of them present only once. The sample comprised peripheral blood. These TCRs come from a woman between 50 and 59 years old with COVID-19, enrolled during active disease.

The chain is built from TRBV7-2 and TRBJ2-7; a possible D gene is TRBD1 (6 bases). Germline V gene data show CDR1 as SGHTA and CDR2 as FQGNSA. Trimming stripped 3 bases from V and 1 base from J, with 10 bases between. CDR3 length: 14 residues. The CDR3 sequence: CASSFWTESYEQYF. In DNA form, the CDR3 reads TGTGCCAGCAGCTTTTGGACAGAATCCTACGAGCAGTACTTC.

Here the CDR3 DNA reads TGCAGCGTAAGGACTAGCGGGGGGACCTACAATGAGCAGTTCTTC. It translates to CSVRTSGGTYNEQFF. The rearrangement joins TRBV29-1 to TRBJ2-1; 14 bases align to TRBD2. After removal of 6 bases from V and 2 bases from J, the junction contained 3 bases not matched to a gene. The CDR3 has 15 amino acids. The germline V gene encodes CDR1 SQVTM and CDR2 ANQGSEA.